This TCR beta chain comes out of a study of cytomegalovirus exposure and HLA in healthy donors. Study-wide results and caveats: The study recorded about 150 TCR beta chains that were cytomegalovirus-associated.

The PCR was carried out with 60 Vbeta primers and 13 Jbeta primers. Produced via immunoSEQ multiplex PCR; TCRdb's table is partial and in-frame only. The repertoire holds around 200,000 clones, with around 83% as singletons. The V and J ends lost 6 bases and 4 bases respectively, with 7 bases between them. The CDR3 runs to 11 residues. Germline V lookup: CDR1 SGHRS, CDR2 YFSETQ. This clone was recorded once. Its antigen is unknown. The receptor was derived from a girl aged 2 to 9 in good health and CMV-seropositive. Sequenced input: PBMCs. The chain recombines TRBV5-1 with TRBJ1-1, with a tentative D call TRBD1 (6 bases). The CDR3 coding sequence is TGCGCCAGCAAAGGGGGCACTGAAGCTTTCTTT. It is translated as CASKGGTEAFF.